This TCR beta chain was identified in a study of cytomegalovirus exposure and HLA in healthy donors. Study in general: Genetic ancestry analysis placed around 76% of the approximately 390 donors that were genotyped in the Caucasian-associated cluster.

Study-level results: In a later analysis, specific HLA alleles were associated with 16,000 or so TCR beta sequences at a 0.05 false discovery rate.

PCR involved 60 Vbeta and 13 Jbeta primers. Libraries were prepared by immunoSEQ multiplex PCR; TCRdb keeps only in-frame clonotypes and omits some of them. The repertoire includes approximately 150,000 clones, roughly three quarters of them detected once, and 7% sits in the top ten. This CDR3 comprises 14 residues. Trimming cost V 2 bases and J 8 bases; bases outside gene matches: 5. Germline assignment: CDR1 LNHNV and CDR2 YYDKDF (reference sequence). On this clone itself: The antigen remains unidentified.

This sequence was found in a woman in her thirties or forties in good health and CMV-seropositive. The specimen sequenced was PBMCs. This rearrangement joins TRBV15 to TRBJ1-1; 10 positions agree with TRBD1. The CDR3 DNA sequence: TGTGCCACCAGCAGACCGGGACAGGGGCCCGAAGCTTTCTTT. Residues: CATSRPGQGPEAFF.